These 24 T cell receptor beta chains came from one sample sequenced in a study of blood T cell repertoires in COVID-19. This table comes from immunoSEQ multiplex PCR, and its TCRdb copy is limited to in-frame clones, with some not included. The table includes fewer than 250,000 clones, 83% detected once. Sequencing was done on a sample of peripheral blood. The origin of the receptors is a woman between 50 and 59 years old with acute or convalescent COVID-19.

J is TRBJ1-2 and V is TRBV20-1; TRBD1 is a possible D gene (6 bases). CDR3 length: 10 residues. Germline CDR1 and CDR2: DFQATT and SNEGSKA (reference sequence). The V end was cut by 8 bases, the J end by 7 bases, with 11 bases between. The chain's CDR3 is CSTGFGGYTF. For the CDR3, the DNA is TGCAGTACAGGGTTTGGTGGCTACACCTTC.

The chain is built from TRBV5-1 and TRBJ1-1, with 8 nucleotides matching TRBD1. The CDR3 is 12 residues long. The V and J ends lost 3 bases and 11 bases, in that order; junction bases with no gene match: 6. Germline V gives CDR1 SGHRS, CDR2 YFSETQ. This CDR3 reads CASSYGQGVAFF. The CDR3 nucleotides are TGCGCCAGCAGCTATGGACAGGGAGTGGCTTTCTTT.

The V and J genes are TRBV9 and TRBJ1-2; 8 positions agree with TRBD1. The CDR3 has 13 amino acids. From germline, CDR1 is SGDLS and CDR2 YYNGEE. With V trimmed by 4 bases and J by 5 bases, 4 bases remained unmatched. The CDR3 nucleotides are TGTGCCAGCAGCCCCTGGACAGGGTATGGCTACACCTTC. Protein product: CASSPWTGYGYTF.

The chain is built from TRBV1 and TRBJ2-1; the D call TRBD1 from the table was never checked on the DNA. TRBV1 is recorded as a pseudogene. The CDR3 runs 12 residues. CDR3 sequence: CTSSQALNEQFF. The CDR3, as DNA: TGCACCAGCAGCCAGGCCTTGAATGAGCAGTTCTTC.

The V call is TRBV28, the J call TRBJ1-5, with TRBD1 identical over 7 bases. Looked up from germline, CDR1 is MDHEN and CDR2 is SYDVKM. V was pared by 8 bases and J by 10 bases, with 8 bases of the junction left unmatched. The CDR3 sequence is 12 residues long. The CDR3, as DNA: TGTGCCAGCGGCCAGGGGGTCCGCCCCCAGCATTTT. Translation: CASGQGVRPQHF.

The V gene is TRBV30, the J gene TRBJ2-1; 15 bases match TRBD2. Germline CDR1 reads GTSNPN; CDR2 reads SVGIG (reference sequence). There are 16 residues in the CDR3. V lost 2 bases and J lost 6; bases outside the gene matches: 5. CDR3 protein: CAWSRGTSGRTNEQFF. As DNA, the CDR3 is TGTGCCTGGAGTCGCGGGACTAGCGGGAGGACCAATGAGCAGTTCTTC.

This clone appeared once. This chain connects TRBV6-5 to TRBJ1-5; 7 positions match TRBD1. The V gene's germline CDR1 is MNHEY and CDR2 SVGAGI. The V gene end was trimmed by 4 bases and the J gene end by 6 bases; junction bases not matched to a gene: 6. The CDR3 extends over 14 amino acids. The CDR3 bases are TGTGCCAGCAGTTCAGGGACAGTATCTCAGCCCCAGCATTTT. Protein: CASSSGTVSQPQHF.

This clone is a singleton in its sample. The chain uses TRBV29-1 and TRBJ1-2, with D possibly TRBD1 on 5 matching bases. The CDR3 consists of 14 residues. V lost 4 bases and J 0 bases, leaving 12 bases between the germline ends. Looked up from germline, CDR1 is SQVTM and CDR2 is ANQGSEA. In DNA form, the CDR3 reads TGCAGCGTTGGGCCCCCGACAGCTAACTATGGCTACACCTTC. It is translated as CSVGPPTANYGYTF.

The rearrangement joins TRBV5-8 to TRBJ1-2; D gene uncertain. CDR1 is SGHTS and CDR2 is YDEGEE in the germline V gene. The CDR3 has 12 amino acids. V dropped 5 bases and J dropped 7 bases, with 12 bases sitting between them. CDR3 sequence reads: CASSPGMSGYTF. CDR3 coding DNA: TGTGCCAGCAGTCCCGGGATGTCTGGCTACACCTTC.

The CDR3 bases are TGTGCCAGCAGTGAATTAACGACAGACTATGGCTACACCTTC. This sequence encodes CASSELTTDYGYTF. This sequence joins TRBV25-1 and TRBJ1-2; D is possibly TRBD1 (5 bases). The V gene's germline CDR1 is MGHDK and CDR2 SYGVNS. Between the trimmed V and J ends, which lost 1 base and 3 bases, there was a span of 9 bases. The CDR3 consists of 14 residues.

The sample holds one count of this clone. This chain connects TRBV30 to TRBJ1-1; 7 bases match TRBD1. There are 15 residues in the CDR3. Germline V gene sequence: CDR1 GTSNPN, CDR2 SVGIG (reference sequence). With 1 base clipped from V and 4 bases from J, the junction kept 9 bases outside the gene matches. The chain's CDR3 is CAWSAPTGLSTEAFF. CDR3 sequence (DNA): TGTGCCTGGAGTGCTCCGACAGGGTTGAGCACTGAAGCTTTCTTT. The entire variable domain, with the rest obtained from reference TRBV30 and TRBJ1-1, is as follows: SQTIHQWPATLVQPVGSPLSLECTVEGTSNPNLYWYRQAAGRGLQLLFYSVGIGQISSEVPQNLSASRPQDRQFILSSKKLLLSDSGFYLCAWSAPTGLSTEAFFGQGTRLTVV.

V and J are TRBV5-1 and TRBJ1-1, with 7 nucleotides matching TRBD1. This CDR3 has 15 amino acids. The germline V gene has CDR1 SGHRS and CDR2 YFSETQ. Trimming cost V 4 bases and J 1 base; bases outside gene matches: 7. The CDR3 DNA follows: TGCGCCAGCAGCGGGGGTGACAGGGCGAACACTGAAGCTTTCTTT. Its translation is CASSGGDRANTEAFF.

The rearrangement links TRBV24-1 to TRBJ2-3; 7 positions match TRBD1. The CDR3 contains 15 residues. The V gene end was trimmed by 2 bases and the J gene end by 2 bases; junction bases not matched to a gene: 3. Germline V gives CDR1 KGHDR, CDR2 SFDVKD. CDR3 region: CATSDSGQITDTQYF. The CDR3 DNA sequence: TGTGCCACCAGTGATTCGGGACAGATCACAGATACGCAGTATTTT.

The CDR3 reads CASSIRSGERDTEAFF. CDR3 coding DNA: TGTGCCAGTAGTATTAGGTCAGGGGAAAGAGACACTGAAGCTTTCTTT. The chain employs TRBV19 and TRBJ1-1, with D perhaps TRBD1 (6 bases). Germline-derived CDR1 and CDR2 are LNHDA and SQIVND (reference sequence). With 3 bases removed from V and 3 bases from J, the gap between germline ends came to 17 bases. The CDR3 extends over 16 amino acids.

The V gene is TRBV9, the J gene TRBJ1-1; unclear D gene. The CDR3 runs to 13 residues. Trimming took 3 bases from V and 3 from J, leaving 9 bases between them. From germline, CDR1 is SGDLS and CDR2 YYNGEE. The CDR3 protein is CASSGGLHTEAFF. The CDR3 DNA reads as TGTGCCAGCAGCGGAGGTCTGCACACTGAAGCTTTCTTT.

This rearrangement joins TRBV10-2 to TRBJ2-1, with D uncertain. V lost 6 bases, J lost 5 bases, and 2 bases lay in between. Germline lookup yields CDR1 WSHSY and CDR2 SAAADI. The CDR3 covers 10 residues. The CDR3 bases are TGCGCCAGCAGCAACAATGAGCAGTTCTTC. Protein: CASSNNEQFF.

The rearrangement uses TRBV3-1 (or the pseudogene TRBV3-2) and TRBJ2-3; 7 bases line up with TRBD2. The CDR3 runs to 15 residues. The V segment lost 4 bases and the J segment 5 bases; nucleotides outside the gene matches: 9. CDR1 and CDR2 from the germline V gene are LGHDT and YNNKEL (reference sequence). CDR3 coding DNA: TGTGCCAGCAGCCGAACCGGACTAGGGGAAGATACGCAGTATTTT. It encodes CASSRTGLGEDTQYF.

A few counts support this clone. V is TRBV6-6 and J is TRBJ1-5; the match to TRBD1 covers 8 bases. Germline V lookup: CDR1 MNHNY, CDR2 SVGAGI (reference sequence). The length of the CDR3 is 14 residues. Trimming removed 8 bases from V and 4 bases from J; junction bases left unmatched: 7. CDR3 coding DNA: TGTGCCAGCGCAGTACAGGGGGTTAATCAGCCCCAGCATTTT. This translates into CASAVQGVNQPQHF.

The CDR3 spells CASSLAGGTEAFF. The CDR3 DNA follows: TGTGCCAGCAGTTTGGCAGGGGGCACTGAAGCTTTCTTT. The chain combines TRBV28 with TRBJ1-1, with TRBD1 matching over 7 bases. The V segment lost 3 bases and the J segment 4 bases; nucleotides outside the gene matches: 2. Germline V gene data show CDR1 as MDHEN and CDR2 as SYDVKM. This CDR3 has 13 amino acids. Together with reference TRBV28 and TRBJ1-1, the CDR3 gives the full variable domain: DVKVTQSSRYLVKRTGEKVFLECVQDMDHENMFWYRQDPGLGLRLIYFSYDVKMKEKGDIPEGYSVSREKKERFSLILESASTNQTSMYLCASSLAGGTEAFFGQGTRLTVV.

This clone appeared many times. V and J are TRBV2 and TRBJ2-7, with D perhaps matching TRBD1 (5 bases). Per the germline V gene, CDR1 is SNHLY and CDR2 is FYNNEI. CDR3 length: 13 residues. V was pared by 6 bases and J by 6 bases, with 15 bases between. The CDR3 DNA is TGTGCCAGCAGAAACAGGAAACTGGTCGAGCAGTACTTC. This translates into CASRNRKLVEQYF.

For this clone: Distinct nucleotide sequences in the sample also encode this CDR3. V gene TRBV19 combines with J gene TRBJ2-1, with TRBD2 matching 10 bases. The CDR3 loop spans 14 amino acids. The germline CDR1 and CDR2 sequences are LNHDA and SQIVND (reference sequence). Trimming cost V 7 bases and J 6 bases; bases outside gene matches: 6. The CDR3 sequence is CASTSLAGVNEQFF. The CDR3 DNA is TGTGCCAGTACCTCCCTAGCGGGGGTCAATGAGCAGTTCTTC.

J is TRBJ1-5 and V is TRBV5-1; D is unresolved. This CDR3 is built from 16 residues. From germline, CDR1 is SGHRS and CDR2 YFSETQ. The V and J ends lost 0 bases and 0 bases respectively, with 10 bases between them. The CDR3 DNA reads TGCGCCAGCAGCTTGGCCGGGTTAGCTAGCAATCAGCCCCAGCATTTT. Its protein product is CASSLAGLASNQPQHF.

The rearrangement links TRBV3-1 (or the pseudogene TRBV3-2) to TRBJ2-7; 7 bases agree with TRBD1. The germline CDR1 and CDR2 sequences are LGHDT and YNNKEL (reference sequence). The length of the CDR3 is 20 residues. Trimming at V came to 3 bases and at J to 3 bases, leaving 23 bases not matched to a gene. As DNA, the CDR3 is TGTGCCAGCAGCCAGAAGGGTACAGGGGCGAACTGTGGAACCAACTACGAGCAGTACTTC. It yields the protein CASSQKGTGANCGTNYEQYF.

This clone was seen a single time. V usage is TRBV18 and J usage is TRBJ1-1; D gene uncertain. V was cut by 4 bases and J by 5 bases, with 11 bases left in between. The CDR3 contains 13 residues. The germline gives CDR1 KGHSH, CDR2 LQKENI. The CDR3 region is CASSLDPGTEAFF. The CDR3 DNA is TGTGCCAGCTCACTTGATCCGGGAACTGAAGCTTTCTTT. Full variable domain (missing parts from reference TRBV18 and TRBJ1-1): NAGVMQNPRHLVRRRGQEARLRCSPMKGHSHVYWYRQLPEEGLKFMVYLQKENIIDESGMPKERFSAEFPKEGPSILRIQQVVRGDSAAYFCASSLDPGTEAFFGQGTRLTVV.